These 22 T cell receptor beta chains originate from one sample sequenced in a study of vaccination effects on CD4 cells after COVID-19. Peptide-pool stimulation followed by sequencing identified expanded antigen-specific CD4+ clonotypes in the ViraFEST assay. Between days 9 and 10 of culture, CD4+ T cells were separated out. Infection with SARS-CoV-2 occurred in the person between March and December 2020, and PCR confirmed it. These receptors' targets are unknown. This table comes from immunoSEQ multiplex PCR, and its TCRdb copy is limited to in-frame clones, with some not included. The table includes tens of thousands of clones, about 72% detected once. The source was CD4+ T cells from PBMCs cultured with a peptide pool, collected before COVID-19 vaccination. The receptors were sampled from a human donor who had a prior SARS-CoV-2 infection.

The chain uses TRBV6-4 and TRBJ1-2; possible D gene TRBD1, 5 bases. Germline-derived CDR1 and CDR2 are MRHNA and SNTAGT. This CDR3 is 14 amino acids long. Trimming took off 6 bases at V and 4 bases at J, with 15 bases between the two ends. The CDR3 DNA sequence: TGTGCCAGCAGAGCCGACAGCGCGGCCTATGGCTACACCTTC. Amino acids: CASRADSAAYGYTF.

This rearrangement joins TRBV24-1 to TRBJ2-1; a possible D gene is TRBD1 (6 bases). The V and J ends lost 0 bases and 4 bases respectively, with 12 bases between them. The germline CDR1 and CDR2 sequences are KGHDR and SFDVKD. This CDR3 spans 16 amino acids. CDR3 bases: TGTGCCACCAGTGATTTGCAAGACAGGAATTACAATGAGCAGTTCTTC. This gives the protein CATSDLQDRNYNEQFF.

This chain uses TRBV5-4 with TRBJ2-1, with D possibly matching TRBD2 (6 bases). V lost 4 bases, J lost 12 bases, and 20 bases lay in between. From germline, CDR1 is SGHNT and CDR2 YYREEE (reference sequence). CDR3 size: 14 residues. The CDR3 loop is CASSPRIGGSWQFF. The CDR3 DNA sequence: TGTGCCAGCAGCCCCCGGATTGGGGGGAGTTGGCAGTTCTTC.

V is TRBV7-8 and J is TRBJ2-7; tentatively, D is TRBD1 (6 bases). V was pared by 5 bases and J by 9 bases, with 23 bases between. Germline V gene sequence: CDR1 SGHVS, CDR2 FQNEAQ. This CDR3 has 15 amino acids. CDR3 coding DNA: TGTGCCAGCAGCCCGAGAGGGCACAGGGCCCTTGGGCAGTACTTC. Translated, it gives CASSPRGHRALGQYF.

This chain uses TRBV7-9 with TRBJ2-7; 9 bases agree with TRBD1. Germline lookup yields CDR1 SEHNR and CDR2 FQNEAQ (reference sequence). This CDR3 has 15 residues. Losses at the gene ends were 2 bases for V and 5 bases for J; bases not matched to a gene: 7. The chain's CDR3 is CASSLLVGQGDEQYF. The CDR3 bases are TGTGCCAGCAGCTTATTAGTGGGACAGGGTGACGAGCAGTACTTC.

V and J are TRBV27 and TRBJ2-5, with no clear D. Germline V gene data show CDR1 as MNHEY and CDR2 as SMNVEV (reference sequence). Deletions cut 5 bases from V and 5 bases from J, with 15 bases between. The CDR3 is 14 residues long. The CDR3 region is CASSRAVGGETQYF. CDR3 nucleotide sequence: TGTGCCAGCAGTCGTGCGGTTGGTGGTGAGACCCAGTACTTC.

This chain uses TRBV6-5 with TRBJ2-2, with D possibly being TRBD2 (7 bases). CDR3 length: 16 residues. Germline CDR1 and CDR2: MNHEY and SVGAGI. Trimming left V 2 bases short and J 6 bases short, with 16 bases between. The CDR3 DNA is TGTGCCAGCAGTTACGAGGGGGGGACGGGCTCCGGGGAGCTGTTTTTT. It translates to CASSYEGGTGSGELFF.

This clone was seen a handful of times. V usage is TRBV2 and J usage is TRBJ2-1; D gene ambiguous. Per the germline V gene, CDR1 is SNHLY and CDR2 is FYNNEI. The CDR3 is 15 amino acids. The germline V and J ends were trimmed by 0 bases and 5 bases, with 11 bases remaining between them. The CDR3 DNA follows: TGTGCCAGCAGTGAAGCTGTGGGAACGAACAATGAGCAGTTCTTC. Translating gives CASSEAVGTNNEQFF.

The chain employs TRBV5-1 and TRBJ1-1; D not resolved. This CDR3 is built from 15 residues. With 3 bases removed from V and 1 base from J, the gap between germline ends came to 13 bases. Germline loops: CDR1 SGHRS, CDR2 YFSETQ. CDR3 sequence (DNA): TGCGCCAGCAGCTCGGGCCCTGGGAGGAACACTGAAGCTTTCTTT. It yields the protein CASSSGPGRNTEAFF.

This chain connects TRBV10-3 to TRBJ1-2; TRBD1 agrees at 10 bases. Germline CDR1 and CDR2: ENHRY and SYGVKD. With 3 bases clipped from V and 2 bases from J, the junction kept 3 bases outside the gene matches. The CDR3 has 15 residues. In nucleotides, the CDR3 is TGTGCCATCAGTGATCCGGACAGGGGGAACTATGGCTACACCTTC. This sequence encodes CAISDPDRGNYGYTF.

The chain joins TRBV7-9 to TRBJ1-1; the D gene is possibly TRBD1 (6 bases). Trimming pared 3 bases from V and 6 bases from J, leaving 17 bases between. The CDR3 loop spans 15 amino acids. In germline, CDR1 is SEHNR, CDR2 FQNEAQ (reference sequence). CDR3 protein: CASSFSAARGPEAFF. The CDR3 coding sequence is TGTGCCAGCAGCTTTTCCGCGGCCAGGGGTCCTGAAGCTTTCTTT.

The chain employs TRBV30 and TRBJ1-2, with D uncertain. The CDR3 is made up of 12 amino acids. The germline CDR1 and CDR2 sequences are GTSNPN and SVGIG (reference sequence). Trimming pared 1 base from V and 3 bases from J, leaving 6 bases between. CDR3 nucleotide sequence: TGTGCCTGGAGTGCCCTGGACTATGGCTACACCTTC. The encoded protein is CAWSALDYGYTF. Full variable domain (missing parts from reference TRBV30 and TRBJ1-2): SQTIHQWPATLVQPVGSPLSLECTVEGTSNPNLYWYRQAAGRGLQLLFYSVGIGQISSEVPQNLSASRPQDRQFILSSKKLLLSDSGFYLCAWSALDYGYTFGSGTRLTVV.

This chain links TRBV24-1 with TRBJ2-2, with TRBD1 matching over 8 bases. The CDR3 loop spans 16 amino acids. CDR1 is KGHDR, CDR2 SFDVKD, per germline. The junction had 7 bases not matched to a gene; V was cut back by 2 bases and J by 6 bases. CDR3 amino acids: CATSDYRDRQAGELFF. The CDR3 DNA reads TGTGCCACCAGTGATTACCGGGACAGGCAAGCCGGGGAGCTGTTTTTT.

The chain employs TRBV13 and TRBJ1-1; no firm D call. The CDR3 has 17 residues. Germline V gene lookup returns CDR1 PRHDT and CDR2 FYEKMQ (reference sequence). V lost 0 bases and J 3 bases, leaving 17 bases between the germline ends. The CDR3 reads CASSLGRGETRDTEAFF. CDR3 coding DNA: TGTGCCAGCAGCTTAGGCCGGGGTGAGACCCGGGACACTGAAGCTTTCTTT.

In its sample, this clone ranks as large. The CDR3 coding sequence is TGTGCCTGGAGTGTACAGGGGGGAGGATCACCCCTCCACTTT. It codes for CAWSVQGGGSPLHF. The chain combines TRBV30 with TRBJ1-6; 8 positions match TRBD1. Germline V gene data show CDR1 as GTSNPN and CDR2 as SVGIG (reference sequence). CDR3 length equals 14 residues. J was trimmed by 10 bases and V by 0 bases; bases with no gene match: 5.

The chain has TRBV6-1 and TRBJ1-2; TRBD1 might be the D (5 bases). This CDR3 is 13 amino acids long. V lost 3 bases, J lost 3 bases, and 8 bases lay in between. CDR1 is MNHNS and CDR2 is SASEGT in the germline V gene. The CDR3 DNA is TGTGCCAGCAGTGAGGACACACACTATGGCTACACCTTC. Protein sequence: CASSEDTHYGYTF.

The chain carries TRBV5-6 and TRBJ2-5; 8 nucleotides agree with TRBD1. Germline V gives CDR1 SGHDT, CDR2 YYEEEE. The junction had 3 bases not matched to a gene; V was cut back by 4 bases and J by 4 bases. CDR3 length: 13 amino acids. The CDR3 DNA sequence: TGTGCCAGCAGCGACAGGGGAAGAGAGACCCAGTACTTC. Amino acids: CASSDRGRETQYF. The full variable domain, its missing parts supplied by reference TRBV5-6 and TRBJ2-5, is DAGVTQSPTHLIKTRGQQVTLRCSPKSGHDTVSWYQQALGQGPQFIFQYYEEEERQRGNFPDRFSGHQFPNYSSELNVNALLLGDSALYLCASSDRGRETQYFGPGTRLLVL.

The gene calls are TRBV11-3 and TRBJ2-1; 7 bases line up with TRBD1. Germline CDR1 SGHNT, CDR2 YENEEA. The junction had 11 bases not matched to a gene; V was cut back by 5 bases and J by 10 bases. The CDR3 sequence is 14 residues long. The CDR3 loop is CASSRGRDSEEQFF. CDR3 DNA: TGTGCCAGCAGCAGGGGGCGAGATTCGGAGGAGCAGTTCTTC.

This clone was counted once. The CDR3 nucleotides are TGTGCCATGGGGACTAGCGGGAACACAGATACGCAGTATTTT. Translated, it gives CAMGTSGNTDTQYF. V is TRBV10-3 and J is TRBJ2-3; 13 positions match TRBD2. This CDR3 is built from 14 residues. The germline gives CDR1 ENHRY, CDR2 SYGVKD. V shed 9 bases, J shed 2 bases, and the junction held 2 bases outside the gene matches.

This clone was detected only once. V is TRBV2 and J is TRBJ1-6; no definite D call. The CDR3 consists of 13 residues. V shed 1 base and J shed 3 bases, with 1 base lying between them. The germline CDR1 and CDR2 sequences are SNHLY and FYNNEI. The CDR3 protein is CASSEDYNSPLHF. CDR3 DNA: TGTGCCAGCAGTGAAGACTATAATTCACCCCTCCACTTT.

This CDR3 reads CASSPRGQPEAFF. In DNA, the CDR3 is TGTGCCAGCAGTCCCCGAGGACAGCCTGAAGCTTTCTTT. The V gene is TRBV5-4, the J gene TRBJ1-1; weak D call: TRBD1 (6 bases). V dropped 5 bases and J dropped 6 bases, with 14 bases sitting between them. Germline V lookup: CDR1 SGHNT, CDR2 YYREEE (reference sequence). The CDR3 is 13 residues long.

The chain recombines TRBV5-1 with TRBJ1-3; D call uncertain. V lost 4 bases and J 3 bases, leaving 17 bases between the germline ends. From germline, CDR1 is SGHRS and CDR2 YFSETQ. This CDR3 is 16 amino acids long. CDR3 amino acids: CASSPGSPVVGNTIYF. The DNA of the CDR3 is TGCGCCAGCAGCCCGGGGTCTCCTGTTGTTGGAAACACCATATATTTT.